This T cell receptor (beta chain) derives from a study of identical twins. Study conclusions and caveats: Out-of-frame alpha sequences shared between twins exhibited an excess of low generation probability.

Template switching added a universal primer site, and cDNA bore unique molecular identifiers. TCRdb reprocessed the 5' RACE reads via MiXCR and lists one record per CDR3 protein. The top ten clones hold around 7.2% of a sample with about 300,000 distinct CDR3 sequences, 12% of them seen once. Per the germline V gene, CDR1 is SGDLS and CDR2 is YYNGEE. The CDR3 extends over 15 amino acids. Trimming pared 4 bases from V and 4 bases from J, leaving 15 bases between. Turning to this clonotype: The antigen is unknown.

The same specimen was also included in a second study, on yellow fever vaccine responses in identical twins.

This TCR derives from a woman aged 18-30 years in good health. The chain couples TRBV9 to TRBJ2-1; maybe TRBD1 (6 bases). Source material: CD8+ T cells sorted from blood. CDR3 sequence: CASSPQTGSYNEQFF. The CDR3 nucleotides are TGTGCCAGCAGCCCGCAGACAGGTTCTTACAATGAGCAGTTCTTC.